What follows is one T cell receptor (beta chain) and its context. Only in-frame clones appear in the TCRdb table, and some are missing; sequencing was by immunoSEQ multiplex PCR. Of under 250,000 clones listed, roughly 92% were seen once; the top ten hold about 0.8%. This entry comes from a study of blood T cell repertoires in COVID-19. Germline CDR1 SGHTA, CDR2 FQGNSA. This CDR3 region has 14 residues. Trimming cost V 6 bases and J 1 base; bases outside gene matches: 5. Sequenced sample: peripheral blood. The chain links TRBV7-2 to TRBJ1-1; 7 bases are shared with TRBD1. This receptor was obtained from a man in his sixties with COVID-19, enrolled during active disease. The chain's CDR3 is CASRDRRGNTEAFF. The DNA for the CDR3 is TGTGCCAGCAGGGACAGGCGGGGGAACACTGAAGCTTTCTTT.